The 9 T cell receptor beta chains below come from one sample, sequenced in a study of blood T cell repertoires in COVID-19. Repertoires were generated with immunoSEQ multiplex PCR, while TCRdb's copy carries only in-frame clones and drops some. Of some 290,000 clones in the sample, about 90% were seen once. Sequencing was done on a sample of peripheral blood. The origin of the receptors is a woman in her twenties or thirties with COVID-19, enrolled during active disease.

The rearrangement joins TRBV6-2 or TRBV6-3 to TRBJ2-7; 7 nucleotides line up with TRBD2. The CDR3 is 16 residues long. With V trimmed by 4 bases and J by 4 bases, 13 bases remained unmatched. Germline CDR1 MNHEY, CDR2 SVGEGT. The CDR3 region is CASSSSGLGLGYEQYF. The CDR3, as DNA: TGTGCCAGCAGTTCTAGTGGTTTAGGACTAGGATACGAGCAGTACTTC.

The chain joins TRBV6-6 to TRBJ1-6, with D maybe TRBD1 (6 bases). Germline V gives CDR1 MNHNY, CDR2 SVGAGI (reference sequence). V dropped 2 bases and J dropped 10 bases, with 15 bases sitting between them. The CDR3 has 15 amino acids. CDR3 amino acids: CASSYARGGESPLHF. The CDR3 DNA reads TGTGCCAGCAGTTACGCACGAGGGGGGGAATCACCCCTCCACTTT.

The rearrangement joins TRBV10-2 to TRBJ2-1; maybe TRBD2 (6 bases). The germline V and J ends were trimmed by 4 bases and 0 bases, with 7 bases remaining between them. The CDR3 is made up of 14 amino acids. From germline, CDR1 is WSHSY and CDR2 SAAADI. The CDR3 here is CASSGGTSYNEQFF. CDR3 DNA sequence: TGCGCCAGCAGTGGCGGGACCTCCTACAATGAGCAGTTCTTC.

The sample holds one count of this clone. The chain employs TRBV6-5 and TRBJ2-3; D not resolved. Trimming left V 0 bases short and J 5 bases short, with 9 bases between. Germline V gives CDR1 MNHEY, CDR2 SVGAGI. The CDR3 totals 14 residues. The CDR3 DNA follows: TGTGCCAGCAGTTACTCGCCTTCGGGAGATACGCAGTATTTT. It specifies CASSYSPSGDTQYF.

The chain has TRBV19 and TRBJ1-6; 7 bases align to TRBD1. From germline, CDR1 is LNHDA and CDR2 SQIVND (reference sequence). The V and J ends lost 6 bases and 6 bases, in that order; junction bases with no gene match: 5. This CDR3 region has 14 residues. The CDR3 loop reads CASSESGGNSPLHF. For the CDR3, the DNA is TGTGCCAGTAGCGAATCAGGGGGTAATTCACCCCTCCACTTT.

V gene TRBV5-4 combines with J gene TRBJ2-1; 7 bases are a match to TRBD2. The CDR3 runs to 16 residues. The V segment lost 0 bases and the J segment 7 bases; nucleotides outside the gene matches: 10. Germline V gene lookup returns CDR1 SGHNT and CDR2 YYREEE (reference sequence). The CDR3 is CASSLEASGLRNEQFF. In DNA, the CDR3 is TGTGCCAGCAGCTTGGAGGCTAGCGGACTTCGGAATGAGCAGTTCTTC.

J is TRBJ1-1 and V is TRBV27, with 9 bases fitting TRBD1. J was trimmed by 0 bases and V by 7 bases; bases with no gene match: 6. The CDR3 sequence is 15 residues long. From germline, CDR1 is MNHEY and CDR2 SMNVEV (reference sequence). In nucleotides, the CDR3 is TGTGCCAGCACCATCCGGACAGGGGTGAACACTGAAGCTTTCTTT. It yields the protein CASTIRTGVNTEAFF.

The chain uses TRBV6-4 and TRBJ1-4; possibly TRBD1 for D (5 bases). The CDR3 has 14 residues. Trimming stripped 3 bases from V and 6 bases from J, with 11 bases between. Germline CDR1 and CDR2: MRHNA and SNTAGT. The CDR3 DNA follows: TGTGCCAGCAGTGAGAGAGGAGGGGATGAAAAACTGTTTTTT. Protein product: CASSERGGDEKLFF.

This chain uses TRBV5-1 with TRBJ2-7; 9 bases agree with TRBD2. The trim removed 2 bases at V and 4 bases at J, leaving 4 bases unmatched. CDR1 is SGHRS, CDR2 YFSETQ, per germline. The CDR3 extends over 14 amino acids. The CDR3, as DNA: TGCGCCAGCAGCTTTGGGCTAGCGGGATACGAGCAGTACTTC. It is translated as CASSFGLAGYEQYF. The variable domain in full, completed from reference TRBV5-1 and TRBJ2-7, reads KAGVTQTPRYLIKTRGQQVTLSCSPISGHRSVSWYQQTPGQGLQFLFEYFSETQRNKGNFPGRFSGRQFSNSRSEMNVSTLELGDSALYLCASSFGLAGYEQYFGPGTRLTVT.